The clone carrying this TCR beta chain was detected a few times. Its specificity is unknown. These data belong to a study of T-cell memory formation after mild COVID-19. CDR3 size: 15 residues. Trimming stripped 5 bases from V and 8 bases from J, with 21 bases between. Germline V gene sequence: CDR1 SGHNT, CDR2 YYREEE (reference sequence). TCR alpha and TCR beta cDNA libraries with sample barcodes and UMIs came from 5'RACE using constant-segment primers. TCRdb independently ran MiXCR on the 5' RACE reads; one entry per CDR3 protein. The table shows 250,000 to 300,000 distinct CDR3 sequences, with roughly 15% occurring only once. Study-level points and caveats: Whereas later expanders leaned CD4+, clones contracting day 15 to 85 showed a balanced CD4/CD8 makeup.

This chain uses TRBV5-4 with TRBJ2-3; the D gene is possibly TRBD2 (6 bases). The source material was PBMCs or a T cell subset sorted from them (not recorded which). The sequence derives from a young man who had mild COVID-19 (a few samples of this study predate the infection). Cell type and time point are not known. The CDR3 nucleotides are TGTGCCAGCAGTTCCCTAGACTCCGGGGGTGGTACGCAGTATTTT. This gives the protein CASSSLDSGGGTQYF.